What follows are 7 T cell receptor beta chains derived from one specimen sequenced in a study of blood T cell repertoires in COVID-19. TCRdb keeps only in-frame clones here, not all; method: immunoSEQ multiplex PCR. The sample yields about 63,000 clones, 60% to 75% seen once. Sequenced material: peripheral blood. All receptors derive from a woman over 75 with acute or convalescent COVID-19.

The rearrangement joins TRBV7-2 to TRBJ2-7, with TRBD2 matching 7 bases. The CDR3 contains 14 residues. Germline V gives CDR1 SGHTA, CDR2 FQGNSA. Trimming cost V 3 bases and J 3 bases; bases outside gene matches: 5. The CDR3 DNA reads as TGTGCCAGCAGCTTGGAGAGCGGGAACTACGAGCAGTACTTC. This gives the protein CASSLESGNYEQYF.

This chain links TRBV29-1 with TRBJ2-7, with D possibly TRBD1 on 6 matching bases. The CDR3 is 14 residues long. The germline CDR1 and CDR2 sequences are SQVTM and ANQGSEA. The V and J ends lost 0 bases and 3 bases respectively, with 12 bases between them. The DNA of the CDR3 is TGCAGCGTTGAAGAAAGGGGGTCGCTCTACGAGCAGTACTTC. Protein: CSVEERGSLYEQYF.

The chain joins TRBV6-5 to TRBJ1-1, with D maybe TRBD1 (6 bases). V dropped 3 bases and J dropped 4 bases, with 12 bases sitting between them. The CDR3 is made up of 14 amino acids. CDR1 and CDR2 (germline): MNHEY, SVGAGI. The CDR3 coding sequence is TGTGCCAGCAGTTATGCCCCAGGGGTCACTGAAGCTTTCTTT. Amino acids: CASSYAPGVTEAFF.

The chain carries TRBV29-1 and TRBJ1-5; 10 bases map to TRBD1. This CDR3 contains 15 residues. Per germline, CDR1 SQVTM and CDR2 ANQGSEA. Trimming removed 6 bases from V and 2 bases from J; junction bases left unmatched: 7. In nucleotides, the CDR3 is TGCAGCGTAGCGACCGGGACAGGGGGCAATCAGCCCCAGCATTTT. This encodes CSVATGTGGNQPQHF. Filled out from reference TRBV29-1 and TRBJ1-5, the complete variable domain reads SAVISQKPSRDICQRGTSLTIQCQVDSQVTMMFWYRQQPGQSLTLIATANQGSEATYESGFVIDKFPISRPNLTFSTLTVSNMSPEDSSIYLCSVATGTGGNQPQHFGDGTRLSIL.

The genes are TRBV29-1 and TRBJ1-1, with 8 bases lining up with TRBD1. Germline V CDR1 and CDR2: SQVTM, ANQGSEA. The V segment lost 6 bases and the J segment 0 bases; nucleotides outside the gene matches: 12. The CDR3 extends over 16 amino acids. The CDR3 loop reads CSVPAWDRPLNTEAFF. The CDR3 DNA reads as TGCAGCGTCCCGGCCTGGGACAGGCCATTGAACACTGAAGCTTTCTTT.

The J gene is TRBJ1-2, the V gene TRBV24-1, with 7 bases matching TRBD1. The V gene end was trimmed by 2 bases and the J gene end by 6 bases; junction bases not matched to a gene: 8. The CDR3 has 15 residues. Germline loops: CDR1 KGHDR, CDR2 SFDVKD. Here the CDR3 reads CATSDYPSGGHGYTF. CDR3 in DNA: TGTGCCACCAGTGATTATCCCTCAGGGGGTCATGGCTACACCTTC.

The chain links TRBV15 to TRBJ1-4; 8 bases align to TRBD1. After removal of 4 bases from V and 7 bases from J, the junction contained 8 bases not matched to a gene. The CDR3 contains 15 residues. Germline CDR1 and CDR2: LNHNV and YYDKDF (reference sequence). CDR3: CATSTPTGDAEKLFF. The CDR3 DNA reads TGTGCCACCAGCACTCCGACAGGGGATGCTGAAAAACTGTTTTTT.